This TCR beta chain was observed in a study of shared clonotypes between healthy human individuals. Overall study context: The donor pool was made up of two women and three men aged 18 to 49. General observations from the study: Large sequencing depth failed to make sorted-subset sequencing complete, rarefaction showed.

This CDR3 comprises 14 residues. Deletions cut 3 bases from V and 3 bases from J, with 12 bases between. Germline CDR1 is SGDLS and CDR2 is YYNGEE. The naive CD8 fraction comprised CD45RO-negative cells positively selected for CCR7 and excluded terminally differentiated effector memory CD45RA+ cells. Comments on this clone: The antigen is undetermined.

Every immunoSEQ plate was one replicate of a subset's evenly spread DNA. Clones were read by immunoSEQ multiplex PCR, and TCRdb kept only the in-frame ones, dropping some. In the table there are 1.5 million to 2.5 million clones, just under 95% of which are singletons. The TCR sequence derives from a man aged 18 to 30 in good health. The gene calls are TRBV9 and TRBJ1-2; D possibly corresponds to TRBD1 (5 bases). Sequencing was done on a sample of naive CD8+ T cells sorted from blood. In DNA form, the CDR3 reads TGTGCCAGCAGCGGAGCTCAGGGACACTATGGCTACACCTTC. It codes for CASSGAQGHYGYTF.